These T cell receptor beta chains were read from a single sample in a study of radiation and T cells in renal cell carcinoma. Sequenced by immunoSEQ multiplex PCR; TCRdb stores in-frame clones only, minus some. The sample has about 150,000 clones; about 87% are singletons. The source material was blood, sampled from a patient whose treatment included radiotherapy and nephrectomy. The receptors originated from a woman aged 70-85 years with renal cell carcinoma. CDR3s include the opening cysteine and the closing phenylalanine or tryptophan. The D gene is left open where the match is weak. Size tells how often a clone was seen (once, few, many) or the class of an expanded clone, and some rows leave it out.

v_call: TRBV6-6
j_call: TRBJ2-7
clone_size: .
d_call: TRBD1
cdr3_aa: CASAGGAPYEQYF
cdr3_nt: TGTGCCAGCGCAGGGGGCGCCCCCTACGAGCAGTACTTC

v_call: TRBV7-2
j_call: TRBJ1-5
clone_size: .
d_call: TRBD1
cdr3_aa: CASSLTTTGNQPQHF
cdr3_nt: TGTGCCAGCAGCCTAACCACGACAGGGAACCAGCCCCAGCATTTT

v_call: TRBV23-1
j_call: TRBJ1-1
clone_size: few
d_call: .
cdr3_aa: CASSQPAREEAFF
cdr3_nt: TGCGCCAGCAGTCAACCAGCCAGGGAGGAAGCTTTCTTT

v_call: TRBV18
j_call: TRBJ1-1
clone_size: .
d_call: .
cdr3_aa: CASSPDTEAFF
cdr3_nt: TGTGCCAGCTCACCAGACACTGAAGCTTTCTTT

v_call: TRBV27
j_call: TRBJ1-1
clone_size: .
d_call: .
cdr3_aa: CASSSSRLNTEAFF
cdr3_nt: TGTGCCAGCAGTTCATCCAGGCTGAACACTGAAGCTTTCTTT

v_call: TRBV19
j_call: TRBJ2-6
clone_size: .
d_call: TRBD1
cdr3_aa: CASSIAGTGFSGANVLTF
cdr3_nt: TGTGCCAGTAGTATTGCGGGGACAGGTTTCTCTGGGGCCAACGTCCTGACTTTC

v_call: TRBV19
j_call: TRBJ1-5
clone_size: .
d_call: .
cdr3_aa: CASSAGTGNSNQPQHF
cdr3_nt: TGTGCCAGTAGTGCCGGGACTGGAAATAGCAATCAGCCCCAGCATTTT

v_call: TRBV7-9
j_call: TRBJ2-3
clone_size: .
d_call: .
cdr3_aa: CASSLANADTQYF
cdr3_nt: TGTGCCAGCAGCTTAGCAAATGCAGATACGCAGTATTTT

v_call: TRBV28
j_call: TRBJ2-1
clone_size: .
d_call: TRBD1
cdr3_aa: CASRNNYGTGDNEQFF
cdr3_nt: TGTGCCAGCAGAAACAATTACGGGACAGGGGACAATGAGCAGTTCTTC

v_call: TRBV4-2
j_call: TRBJ1-1
clone_size: .
d_call: .
cdr3_aa: CASSVGNTEAFF
cdr3_nt: TGTGCCAGCAGCGTCGGGAACACTGAAGCTTTCTTT

v_call: TRBV19
j_call: TRBJ2-5
clone_size: once
d_call: TRBD1
cdr3_aa: CASSKRQGAIPQETQYF
cdr3_nt: TGTGCCAGTAGTAAGAGACAGGGGGCGATCCCACAAGAGACCCAGTACTTC

v_call: TRBV10-1
j_call: TRBJ1-5
clone_size: .
d_call: TRBD1
cdr3_aa: CASSEGDRGSNQPQHF
cdr3_nt: TGCGCCAGCAGTGAGGGGGACAGGGGCAGCAATCAGCCCCAGCATTTT

v_call: TRBV9
j_call: TRBJ2-3
clone_size: .
d_call: TRBD1
cdr3_aa: CASSRTGTSTDTQYF
cdr3_nt: TGTGCCAGCAGCCGGACAGGGACTAGCACAGATACGCAGTATTTT

v_call: TRBV14
j_call: TRBJ2-2
clone_size: .
d_call: .
cdr3_aa: CASSQGTGELFF
cdr3_nt: TGTGCCAGCAGCCAAGGGACCGGGGAGCTGTTTTTT

v_call: TRBV4-2
j_call: TRBJ2-7
clone_size: .
d_call: .
cdr3_aa: CASSQDLPGSSYEQYF
cdr3_nt: TGTGCCAGCAGCCAAGATCTTCCGGGGAGCTCCTACGAGCAGTACTTC

v_call: TRBV5-6
j_call: TRBJ1-3
clone_size: .
d_call: .
cdr3_aa: CASSLAIRTSGNTIYF
cdr3_nt: TGTGCCAGCAGCTTGGCGATTCGAACCTCTGGAAACACCATATATTTT

v_call: TRBV28
j_call: TRBJ2-7
clone_size: few
d_call: .
cdr3_aa: CASSPGGGSYEQYF
cdr3_nt: TGTGCCAGCAGTCCCGGTGGTGGCTCCTACGAGCAGTACTTC

v_call: TRBV18
j_call: TRBJ2-2
clone_size: .
d_call: TRBD1
cdr3_aa: CASSQQMPGTGNTGELFF
cdr3_nt: TGTGCCAGCTCACAACAAATGCCCGGGACAGGGAACACCGGGGAGCTGTTTTTT

v_call: TRBV11-3
j_call: TRBJ2-4
clone_size: .
d_call: TRBD1
cdr3_aa: CASSLDMGQGTFIQYF
cdr3_nt: TGTGCCAGCAGCTTAGATATGGGACAGGGAACGTTCATTCAGTACTTC

v_call: TRBV7-2
j_call: TRBJ2-2
clone_size: once
d_call: TRBD1
cdr3_aa: CASSYRGRLGELFF
cdr3_nt: TGTGCCAGCAGCTACAGGGGGCGCCTGGGGGAGCTGTTTTTT

v_call: TRBV2
j_call: TRBJ2-6
clone_size: .
d_call: TRBD2
cdr3_aa: CASRLAVTRSGANVLTF
cdr3_nt: TGTGCCAGCAGACTAGCGGTCACCCGCTCTGGGGCCAACGTCCTGACTTTC

v_call: TRBV6-1
j_call: TRBJ2-3
clone_size: .
d_call: TRBD2
cdr3_aa: CASSGGGLAGTKDTQYF
cdr3_nt: TGTGCCAGCAGTGGCGGGGGGCTAGCGGGGACCAAGGATACGCAGTATTTT

v_call: TRBV11-3
j_call: TRBJ2-5
clone_size: .
d_call: .
cdr3_aa: CASSLAGAPSPQETQYF
cdr3_nt: TGTGCCAGCAGCTTAGCGGGGGCTCCGTCGCCGCAAGAGACCCAGTACTTC

v_call: TRBV7-7
j_call: TRBJ2-3
clone_size: once
d_call: .
cdr3_aa: CASSASGGVTDTQYF
cdr3_nt: TGTGCTAGCAGCGCCTCAGGAGGGGTCACAGATACGCAGTATTTT

v_call: TRBV7-9
j_call: TRBJ2-7
clone_size: .
d_call: .
cdr3_aa: CASSLVQRTYEQYF
cdr3_nt: TGTGCCAGCAGCTTAGTGCAACGGACCTACGAGCAGTACTTC

v_call: TRBV6-1
j_call: TRBJ1-4
clone_size: once
d_call: .
cdr3_aa: CASSEDPGTNEKLFF
cdr3_nt: TGTGCCAGCAGTGAAGACCCAGGTACTAATGAAAAACTGTTTTTT

v_call: TRBV11-3
j_call: TRBJ2-5
clone_size: .
d_call: TRBD2
cdr3_aa: CASSRPPGIVGGAETQYF
cdr3_nt: TGTGCCAGCAGCCGCCCCCCGGGGATTGTCGGGGGGGCGGAGACCCAGTACTTC

v_call: TRBV7-7
j_call: TRBJ2-5
clone_size: once
d_call: .
cdr3_aa: CASALRAGQETQYF
cdr3_nt: TGTGCTAGCGCCCTCAGGGCAGGGCAGGAGACCCAGTACTTC

v_call: TRBV19
j_call: TRBJ1-6
clone_size: .
d_call: TRBD1
cdr3_aa: CASSPGQGAGSPLHF
cdr3_nt: TGTGCCAGTAGTCCGGGACAGGGGGCTGGTTCACCCCTCCACTTT

v_call: TRBV29-1
j_call: TRBJ2-7
clone_size: .
d_call: .
cdr3_aa: CSGTGSYEQYF
cdr3_nt: TGCAGCGGTACAGGGTCCTACGAGCAGTACTTC

v_call: TRBV29-1
j_call: TRBJ1-3
clone_size: .
d_call: .
cdr3_aa: CSGLVSSGNTIYF
cdr3_nt: TGCAGCGGCCTGGTTAGCTCTGGAAACACCATATATTTT